This T cell receptor beta chain was documented in a study of T cells after yellow fever vaccination. The study, taken as a whole, reports: Post-booster repertoires contained most primary-vaccination clones again (approximately 97% CD4, roughly 90% CD8).

A single record per CDR3 protein comes from TCRdb applying MiXCR to the 5' RACE reads. The profile shows around 310,000 distinct CDR3 sequences, around 4.4% of them singletons. The table lists this clonotype with a few counts. What it binds is unknown. The V and J ends lost 3 bases and 6 bases, in that order; junction bases with no gene match: 10. Germline-derived CDR1 and CDR2 are LGHDT and YNNKEL (reference sequence). The length of the CDR3 is 16 residues. This chain joins TRBV3-1 and TRBJ2-2, with TRBD2 matching over 7 bases. The material was PBMCs, obtained 15 days after the yellow fever booster vaccination. The sequence derives from a man younger than 35 who received the YFV17D yellow fever vaccine. This chain's CDR3 is CASSHIAGDGSGELFF. The DNA for the CDR3 is TGTGCCAGCAGCCATATAGCGGGCGACGGGTCCGGGGAGCTGTTTTTT. The full variable domain, its missing parts supplied by reference TRBV3-1 and TRBJ2-2, is DTAVSQTPKYLVTQMGNDKSIKCEQNLGHDTMYWYKQDSKKFLKIMFSYNNKELIINETVPNRFSPKSPDKAHLNLHINSLELGDSAVYFCASSHIAGDGSGELFFGEGSRLTVL.